Below, 26 T cell receptor beta chains from the same sample are listed, as sequenced in a study of blood T cell repertoires in COVID-19. Using immunoSEQ multiplex PCR, the repertoire was profiled, and TCRdb retains in-frame clones only, with some absent. This table holds about 100,000 clones, 80% found once. The sample was peripheral blood. These receptor sequences come from a woman in her 70s with acute or convalescent COVID-19.

V and J are TRBV5-1 and TRBJ1-4; D remains unclear. This CDR3 is built from 15 residues. Trimming left V 0 bases short and J 2 bases short, with 8 bases between. Germline assignment: CDR1 SGHRS and CDR2 YFSETQ. CDR3 amino acids: CASSLAWQTNEKLFF. CDR3 sequence (DNA): TGCGCCAGCAGCTTGGCTTGGCAGACTAATGAAAAACTGTTTTTT.

The chain couples TRBV25-1 to TRBJ2-3, with 10 nucleotides matching TRBD1. The germline V gene has CDR1 MGHDK and CDR2 SYGVNS. V shed 4 bases and J 6 bases; nucleotides not matched to a gene: 1. The CDR3 extends over 13 amino acids. The CDR3 sequence: CASSVDRGDTQYF. The CDR3 DNA sequence: TGTGCCAGCAGTGTGGACAGGGGGGATACGCAGTATTTT.

J is TRBJ2-3 and V is TRBV7-2; 7 bases are a match to TRBD1. There are 17 residues in the CDR3. V gave up 6 bases and J gave up 0 bases; unmatched junction bases: 12. CDR1 is SGHTA and CDR2 is FQGNSA in the germline V gene. CDR3 loop: CASRSGTVGPSTDTQYF. In DNA form, the CDR3 reads TGTGCCAGCAGATCCGGGACAGTAGGACCTAGCACAGATACGCAGTATTTT.

The rearrangement uses TRBV28 and TRBJ2-5, with 8 nucleotides matching TRBD2. The V gene's germline CDR1 is MDHEN and CDR2 SYDVKM. The CDR3 length is 15 residues. V was clipped by 3 bases and J by 2 bases; unmatched bases: 5. The CDR3 loop is CASSFYRGGQETQYF. CDR3 coding DNA: TGTGCCAGCAGTTTTTACCGGGGGGGACAAGAGACCCAGTACTTC.

The V gene is TRBV5-5, the J gene TRBJ1-2, with 10 bases identical to TRBD1. Germline V gene data show CDR1 as SGHKS and CDR2 as YYEKEE (reference sequence). This CDR3 comprises 14 residues. V trimming: 2 bases; J trimming: 7 bases; junction bases outside the gene matches: 5. CDR3 in DNA: TGTGCCAGCAGCTTAACCGGGACAGGGGTTGGCTACACCTTC. The encoded protein is CASSLTGTGVGYTF.

This chain links TRBV6-6 with TRBJ1-1; no definite D call. CDR1 is MNHNY, CDR2 SVGAGI, per germline (reference sequence). With 0 bases removed from V and 5 bases from J, the gap between germline ends came to 7 bases. The CDR3 extends over 13 amino acids. Here the CDR3 DNA reads TGTGCCAGCAGTTACTCAAAGGAGACTGAAGCTTTCTTT. Translation gives CASSYSKETEAFF.

The rearrangement links TRBV24-1 to TRBJ1-1, with TRBD1 matching 8 bases. Germline CDR1 is KGHDR and CDR2 is SFDVKD. The ends lost 12 bases at V and 5 bases at J; junction bases unmatched: 10. The CDR3 spans 13 residues. The CDR3 spells CAARGTGNTEAFF. In DNA form, the CDR3 reads TGTGCCGCGCGGGGGACAGGTAATACTGAAGCTTTCTTT.

The chain couples TRBV27 to TRBJ1-1, with 7 bases that match TRBD1. Per germline, CDR1 MNHEY and CDR2 SMNVEV (reference sequence). The CDR3 is 14 residues long. V lost 5 bases, J lost 6 bases, and 9 bases stayed unmatched. The CDR3 nucleotides read TGTGCCAGCAGTCAGACAGGGACGAGGTCTGAAGCTTTCTTT. Protein: CASSQTGTRSEAFF.

The V gene is TRBV5-1, the J gene TRBJ2-1; tentative D call: TRBD2 (6 bases). The CDR3 totals 13 residues. Germline V gene lookup returns CDR1 SGHRS and CDR2 YFSETQ. Trimming pared 2 bases from V and 7 bases from J, leaving 10 bases between. The CDR3 sequence: CASSFGGGNEQFF. The CDR3 DNA sequence: TGCGCCAGCAGCTTCGGGGGTGGTAATGAGCAGTTCTTC.

The chain joins TRBV6-5 to TRBJ1-2; D is perhaps TRBD1 (5 bases). The germline V gene encodes CDR1 MNHEY and CDR2 SVGAGI. The V gene lost 7 bases and the J gene lost 2 bases, with 8 bases spanning the gap. The CDR3 loop spans 12 amino acids. DNA for the CDR3: TGTGCCAGCAATTCAGGGAACTATGGCTACACCTTC. The encoded protein is CASNSGNYGYTF.

V usage is TRBV7-9 and J usage is TRBJ2-7; perhaps TRBD2 as D (5 bases). The CDR3 covers 14 residues. Germline CDR1 is SEHNR and CDR2 is FQNEAQ (reference sequence). Trimming cost V 4 bases and J 0 bases, with 10 bases left between them. DNA of the CDR3: TGTGCCAGCAGCTACGAGGGCAGCTCCTACGAGCAGTACTTC. Translation gives CASSYEGSSYEQYF.

The V gene is TRBV6-1, the J gene TRBJ1-2; 8 nucleotides align to TRBD1. The V segment lost 0 bases and the J segment 10 bases; nucleotides outside the gene matches: 10. The CDR3 contains 15 residues. CDR1 is MNHNS, CDR2 SASEGT, per germline. The CDR3 DNA reads TGTGCCAGCAGTGAAGCGCTTGGACAGGGAGGGGTCTACACCTTC. Its protein is CASSEALGQGGVYTF.

This clone was seen only a few times. The chain combines TRBV10-3 with TRBJ1-5; tentative D call: TRBD1 (5 bases). Germline CDR1 and CDR2: ENHRY and SYGVKD. This CDR3 is 15 amino acids long. Trimming removed 3 bases from V and 0 bases from J, with 9 bases in between. The CDR3 bases are TGTGCCATCAGTGACCGACAGACTAGCAATCAGCCCCAGCATTTT. Protein product: CAISDRQTSNQPQHF.

The chain has TRBV6-5 and TRBJ1-2; TRBD1 matches at 9 bases. The length of the CDR3 is 13 residues. Germline V gene sequence: CDR1 MNHEY, CDR2 SVGAGI. The ends lost 6 bases at V and 7 bases at J; junction bases unmatched: 6. CDR3 amino acids: CASRNRDRAGYTF. The CDR3 DNA sequence: TGTGCCAGCAGGAACCGGGACAGGGCTGGCTACACCTTC.

The rearrangement joins TRBV2 to TRBJ2-5; TRBD1 matches at 12 bases. In germline, CDR1 is SNHLY, CDR2 FYNNEI. V trimming: 6 bases; J trimming: 5 bases; junction bases outside the gene matches: 7. The CDR3 has 15 amino acids. The CDR3 sequence: CASSRDRGLGETQYF. CDR3 in DNA: TGTGCCAGCAGCCGGGACAGGGGGCTCGGGGAGACCCAGTACTTC. The full variable domain, in which reference TRBV2 and TRBJ2-5 provide the parts outside the CDR3, is EPEVTQTPSHQVTQMGQEVILRCVPISNHLYFYWYRQILGQKVEFLVSFYNNEISEKSEIFDDQFSVERPDGSNFTLKIRSTKLEDSAMYFCASSRDRGLGETQYFGPGTRLLVL.

The J gene is TRBJ1-5, the V gene TRBV7-2; 8 bases map to TRBD1. The CDR3 is 15 amino acids. J was trimmed by 2 bases and V by 4 bases; bases with no gene match: 4. Germline-derived CDR1 and CDR2 are SGHTA and FQGNSA. The DNA of the CDR3 is TGTGCCAGCAGCTCGTTGACAGGGGGCAATCAGCCCCAGCATTTT. This gives the protein CASSSLTGGNQPQHF.

The chain employs TRBV7-9 and TRBJ2-7; the D gene is possibly TRBD2 (5 bases). The germline V gene encodes CDR1 SEHNR and CDR2 FQNEAQ (reference sequence). Trimming removed 1 base from V and 3 bases from J, with 10 bases in between. The CDR3 length is 14 residues. The CDR3 DNA reads TGTGCCAGCAGCTTAGAAGGTAGCGTCTACGAGCAGTACTTC. Its translation: CASSLEGSVYEQYF.

The V call is TRBV5-1, the J call TRBJ1-1; no clear D gene. This CDR3 is built from 14 residues. The germline gives CDR1 SGHRS, CDR2 YFSETQ. Trimming removed 6 bases at V and 1 base at J, with 13 bases between. This CDR3 is CASTWGGGNTEAFF. CDR3 bases: TGCGCCAGCACCTGGGGAGGCGGGAACACTGAAGCTTTCTTT.

The CDR3 DNA reads as TGTGCCAGTCTCCACGGACAGGGAGGAAAGAACACTGAAGCTTTCTTT. Its translation: CASLHGQGGKNTEAFF. This chain connects TRBV19 to TRBJ1-1, with TRBD1 identical over 8 bases. This CDR3 is 16 amino acids long. J lost 1 base, V lost 8 bases, and 12 bases had no gene match. Looked up from germline, CDR1 is LNHDA and CDR2 is SQIVND (reference sequence).

The sample holds a few counts of this clone. The chain joins TRBV19 to TRBJ1-4; D is unresolved. Trimming left V 8 bases short and J 7 bases short, with 17 bases between. Per the germline V gene, CDR1 is LNHDA and CDR2 is SQIVND (reference sequence). The CDR3 loop spans 14 amino acids. The CDR3 here is CASRNSLGSEKLFF. The CDR3 DNA follows: TGTGCCAGTCGGAACTCCTTGGGGAGTGAAAAACTGTTTTTT.

This clone was detected a few times. The same CDR3 can be traced to other DNA sequences in this sample. The chain links TRBV5-1 to TRBJ1-1; 8 bases align to TRBD1. Germline V CDR1 and CDR2: SGHRS, YFSETQ. With V trimmed by 2 bases and J by 2 bases, 2 bases remained unmatched. This CDR3 is built from 14 residues. The CDR3 spells CASSFDRGNTEAFF. DNA of the CDR3: TGCGCCAGCAGCTTTGACAGGGGTAACACTGAAGCTTTCTTT.

The genes are TRBV2 and TRBJ1-2; D uncertain. V lost 4 bases and J lost 5, with 14 bases in between. Germline assignment: CDR1 SNHLY and CDR2 FYNNEI. The CDR3 covers 14 residues. The CDR3 region has the DNA TGTGCCAGCAGTGGGGAGGAGGGAGTGTATGGCTACACCTTC. Protein product: CASSGEEGVYGYTF. The variable domain in full, with the rest retrieved from reference TRBV2 and TRBJ1-2, is EPEVTQTPSHQVTQMGQEVILRCVPISNHLYFYWYRQILGQKVEFLVSFYNNEISEKSEIFDDQFSVERPDGSNFTLKIRSTKLEDSAMYFCASSGEEGVYGYTFGSGTRLTVV.

The chain has TRBV7-3 and TRBJ2-6, with TRBD1 matching 7 bases. V shed 5 bases and J 4 bases; nucleotides not matched to a gene: 5. From germline, CDR1 is SGHTA and CDR2 FQGTGA. The CDR3 has 15 amino acids. CDR3 sequence (DNA): TGTGCCAGCAGCCTTACAGGGGTCGGGGCCAACGTCCTGACTTTC. Protein product: CASSLTGVGANVLTF.

The chain uses TRBV6-2 or TRBV6-3 and TRBJ1-5; no reliable D call. V gave up 2 bases and J gave up 3 bases, with 5 bases separating them. This CDR3 has 13 residues. The V gene's germline CDR1 is MNHEY and CDR2 SVGEGT. The CDR3 sequence: CASSYEANQPQHF. CDR3 nucleotides: TGTGCCAGCAGTTACGAAGCCAATCAGCCCCAGCATTTT.

This clone has only a few counts. The rearrangement links TRBV5-1 to TRBJ1-4, with D perhaps TRBD1 (6 bases). Germline V gives CDR1 SGHRS, CDR2 YFSETQ. Trimming shortened V by 9 bases and J by 0 bases, and 9 bases separated the two germline ends. The CDR3 spans 13 residues. CDR3 nucleotides: TGCGCCACCAGACAGGCAACTAATGAAAAACTGTTTTTT. It yields the protein CATRQATNEKLFF.

This clone was found once. The DNA for the CDR3 is TGTGCCAGCCGACAGGGAGGCTCTGGGGCCAACGTCCTGACTTTC. Encoded protein: CASRQGGSGANVLTF. The V call is TRBV2, the J call TRBJ2-6, with D perhaps TRBD1 (7 bases). V gave up 8 bases and J gave up 0 bases, with 11 bases separating them. In germline, CDR1 is SNHLY, CDR2 FYNNEI. This CDR3 is 15 amino acids long.